Following are 17 T cell receptor beta chains from one sample sequenced in a study of cytomegalovirus exposure and HLA in healthy donors listed by TCRdb under 2017. Receptor amplification or capture employed the immunoSEQ multiplex PCR assay. For the multiplex PCR, a mixture combining 60 forward primers for TCR Vbeta segments and 13 reverse primers for TCR Jbeta segments was used. TCRdb re-hosts the immuneACCESS table, in-frame sequences only. Its copies lack some clones; in the studies checked, an unresolved V gene accounts for under half of them, and the cause for the rest is not known. This sample's listing comprises roughly 78,000 clones. Clones ranked in the top ten supply about 5% of the sample. Source material: PBMCs. All receptors derive from a man between 35 and 55 years old in good health and CMV-seronegative.

This chain connects TRBV2 to TRBJ2-3, with TRBD2 as a possible D gene (6 bases). V lost 4 bases to trimming and J lost 2 bases, with 10 bases between them. The CDR3 consists of 14 residues. Germline V CDR1 and CDR2: SNHLY, FYNNEI. The CDR3 DNA follows: TGTGCCAGCAGTGGGGTAGCGGCCACAGATACGCAGTATTTT. This codes for CASSGVAATDTQYF.

The chain links TRBV30 to TRBJ2-5, with 7 bases that match TRBD1. Germline assignment: CDR1 GTSNPN and CDR2 SVGIG (reference sequence). Trimming at V came to 1 base and at J to 3 bases, leaving 2 bases not matched to a gene. CDR3 length: 13 residues. The CDR3 DNA is TGTGCCTGGAGTGGTGGGACAGAAGAGACCCAGTACTTC. It encodes CAWSGGTEETQYF.

The V gene is TRBV15, the J gene TRBJ1-5, with unresolved D. Per the germline V gene, CDR1 is LNHNV and CDR2 is YYDKDF (reference sequence). The CDR3 covers 13 residues. V was pared by 0 bases and J by 8 bases, with 8 bases between. Here the CDR3 DNA reads TGTGCCACCAGCAGAGACATGGAGGAGCCCCAGCATTTT. Encoded protein: CATSRDMEEPQHF.

V is TRBV7-2 and J is TRBJ1-2; 7 bases align to TRBD1. V was pared by 4 bases and J by 1 base, with 6 bases of the junction left unmatched. Germline V gene data show CDR1 as SGHTA and CDR2 as FQGNSA. The CDR3 has 15 residues. In DNA, the CDR3 is TGTGCCAGCAGCTCTAGGACAGGAAGTAACTATGGCTACACCTTC. It specifies CASSSRTGSNYGYTF.

The chain carries TRBV6-1 and TRBJ2-7, with 8 nucleotides matching TRBD2. CDR3 length equals 16 residues. With 2 bases clipped from V and 2 bases from J, the junction kept 8 bases outside the gene matches. CDR1 and CDR2 (germline): MNHNS, SASEGT. CDR3 region: CASSEIGREAPYEQYF. CDR3 in DNA: TGTGCCAGCAGTGAAATCGGGAGGGAGGCCCCCTACGAGCAGTACTTC.

This chain connects TRBV6-5 to TRBJ1-1; 8 positions match TRBD1. The CDR3 loop spans 14 amino acids. The germline gives CDR1 MNHEY, CDR2 SVGAGI. With V trimmed by 5 bases and J by 4 bases, 6 bases remained unmatched. This CDR3 is CASSRGQGSTEAFF. CDR3 bases: TGTGCCAGCAGTCGAGGACAGGGCTCCACTGAAGCTTTCTTT.

This chain joins TRBV7-2 and TRBJ2-1, with 11 bases that match TRBD2. Losses at the gene ends were 5 bases for V and 8 bases for J; bases not matched to a gene: 5. CDR1 is SGHTA and CDR2 is FQGNSA in the germline V gene. The CDR3 length is 14 residues. Written as DNA, the CDR3 is TGTGCCAGCAGCCCGGGACTAGCGGTCGATGAGCAGTTCTTC. Its translation is CASSPGLAVDEQFF.

The rearrangement joins TRBV5-4 to TRBJ1-2, with D unclear. The CDR3 runs to 12 residues. Per the germline V gene, CDR1 is SGHNT and CDR2 is YYREEE (reference sequence). V was trimmed by 1 base and J by 2 bases, leaving 3 bases between them. The CDR3 loop reads CASSLTNYGYTF. The CDR3, as DNA: TGTGCCAGCAGCTTGACAAACTATGGCTACACCTTC.

The chain employs TRBV5-1 and TRBJ2-7, with 7 bases aligning to TRBD1. The CDR3 spans 15 residues. The germline CDR1 and CDR2 sequences are SGHRS and YFSETQ. Trimming removed 2 bases from V and 1 base from J; junction bases left unmatched: 6. The CDR3 spells CASSFRDSGSYEQYF. CDR3 DNA: TGCGCCAGCAGCTTCCGGGACAGTGGATCCTACGAGCAGTACTTC.

The chain combines TRBV6-5 with TRBJ2-3; 7 bases match TRBD1. Trimming at V came to 0 bases and at J to 2 bases, leaving 5 bases not matched to a gene. CDR1 is MNHEY, CDR2 SVGAGI, per germline. This CDR3 region has 16 residues. The CDR3 sequence: CASSYSGDRNTDTQYF. The CDR3 coding sequence is TGTGCCAGCAGTTACTCGGGGGACAGAAACACAGATACGCAGTATTTT.

The genes are TRBV29-1 and TRBJ1-4, with a possible D match to TRBD1 (5 bases). The germline V and J ends were trimmed by 3 bases and 11 bases, with 13 bases remaining between them. The germline V gene encodes CDR1 SQVTM and CDR2 ANQGSEA. CDR3 length equals 12 residues. CDR3 bases: TGCAGCGTTGAGGGTGGGGGGAGTAAACTGTTTTTT. This gives the protein CSVEGGGSKLFF.

The chain recombines TRBV7-8 with TRBJ2-5; D gene ambiguous. The CDR3 loop spans 17 amino acids. Germline assignment: CDR1 SGHVS and CDR2 FQNEAQ. V dropped 2 bases and J dropped 1 base, with 17 bases sitting between them. The CDR3 loop is CASSLPLRMNPQETQYF. CDR3 in DNA: TGTGCCAGCAGCTTACCCCTCAGGATGAACCCCCAAGAGACCCAGTACTTC.

The chain uses TRBV6-1 and TRBJ2-7, with D unclear. From germline, CDR1 is MNHNS and CDR2 SASEGT. The CDR3 sequence is 14 residues long. The V end lost 4 bases, the J end lost 3 bases, and 13 bases lay between the germline ends. The CDR3: CASSVAQVIYEQYF. Written as DNA, the CDR3 is TGTGCCAGCAGTGTGGCTCAAGTAATCTACGAGCAGTACTTC.

About this clone: Because the CDR3's place on the DNA is in doubt, the DNA is left out and the CDR3 is given as listed by TCRdb. CDR3 amino acids: CASSSVRGGGREKLFF. The genes are TRBV28 and TRBJ1-4. Per the germline V gene, CDR1 is MDHEN and CDR2 is SYDVKM. Ends included, the CDR3 has 16 residues.

J is TRBJ2-5 and V is TRBV29-1; D uncertain. This CDR3 comprises 10 residues. The V gene lost 4 bases and the J gene lost 5 bases, with 5 bases spanning the gap. Germline V gene sequence: CDR1 SQVTM, CDR2 ANQGSEA. As DNA, the CDR3 is TGCAGCGTTGCGGGTGAGACCCAGTACTTC. Encoded protein: CSVAGETQYF.

The V call is TRBV5-8, the J call TRBJ2-3; D perhaps matches TRBD2 (5 bases). Trimming removed 1 base at V and 4 bases at J, with 10 bases between. CDR1 is SGHTS, CDR2 YDEGEE, per germline. The CDR3 totals 14 residues. CDR3 coding DNA: TGTGCCAGCAGCTTGTCCCTAGCAGCAGATACGCAGTATTTT. Protein sequence: CASSLSLAADTQYF.

The chain links TRBV4-3 to TRBJ2-1; D is perhaps TRBD2 (6 bases). The V and J ends lost 0 bases and 2 bases respectively, with 14 bases between them. The CDR3 covers 17 residues. Per germline, CDR1 LGHNA and CDR2 YSLEER. The DNA of the CDR3 is TGCGCCAGCAGCCAAGAATACGCTAGCGATGCCTACAATGAGCAGTTCTTC. Residues: CASSQEYASDAYNEQFF.